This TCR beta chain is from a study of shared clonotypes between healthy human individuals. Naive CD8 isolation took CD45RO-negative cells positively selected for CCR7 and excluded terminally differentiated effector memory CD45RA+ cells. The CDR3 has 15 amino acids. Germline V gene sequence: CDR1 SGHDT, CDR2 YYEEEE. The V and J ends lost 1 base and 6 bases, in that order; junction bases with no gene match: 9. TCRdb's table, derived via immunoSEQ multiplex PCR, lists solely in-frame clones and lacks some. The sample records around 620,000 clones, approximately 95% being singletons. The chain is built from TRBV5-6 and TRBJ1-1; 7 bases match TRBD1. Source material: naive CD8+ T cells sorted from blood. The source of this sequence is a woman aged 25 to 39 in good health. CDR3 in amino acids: CASSLTGALPPEAFF. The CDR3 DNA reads TGTGCCAGCAGCTTGACAGGGGCCCTCCCCCCTGAAGCTTTCTTT. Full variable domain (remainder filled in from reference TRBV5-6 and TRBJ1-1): DAGVTQSPTHLIKTRGQQVTLRCSPKSGHDTVSWYQQALGQGPQFIFQYYEEEERQRGNFPDRFSGHQFPNYSSELNVNALLLGDSALYLCASSLTGALPPEAFFGQGTRLTVV.